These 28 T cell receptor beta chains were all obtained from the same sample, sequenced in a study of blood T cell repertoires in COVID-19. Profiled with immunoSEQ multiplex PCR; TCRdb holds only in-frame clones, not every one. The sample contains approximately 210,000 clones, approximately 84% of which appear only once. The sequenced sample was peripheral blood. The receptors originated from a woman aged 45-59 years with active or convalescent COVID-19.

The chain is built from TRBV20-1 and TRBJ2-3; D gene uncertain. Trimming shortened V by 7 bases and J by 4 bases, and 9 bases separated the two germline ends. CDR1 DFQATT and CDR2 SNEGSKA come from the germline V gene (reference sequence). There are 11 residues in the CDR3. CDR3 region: CSVKRADTQYF. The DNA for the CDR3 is TGCAGTGTAAAACGAGCAGATACGCAGTATTTT.

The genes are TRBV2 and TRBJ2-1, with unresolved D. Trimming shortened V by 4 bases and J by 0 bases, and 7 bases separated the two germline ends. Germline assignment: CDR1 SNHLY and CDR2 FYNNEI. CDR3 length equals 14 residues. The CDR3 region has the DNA TGTGCCAGCAGTGGACATAGCTCCTACAATGAGCAGTTCTTC. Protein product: CASSGHSSYNEQFF.

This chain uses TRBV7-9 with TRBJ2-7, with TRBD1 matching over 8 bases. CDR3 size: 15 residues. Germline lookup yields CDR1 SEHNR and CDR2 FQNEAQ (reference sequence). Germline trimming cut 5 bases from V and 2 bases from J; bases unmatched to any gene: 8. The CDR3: CASSPIRTGPYEQYF. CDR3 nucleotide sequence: TGTGCCAGCAGCCCGATCCGGACAGGGCCCTACGAGCAGTACTTC.

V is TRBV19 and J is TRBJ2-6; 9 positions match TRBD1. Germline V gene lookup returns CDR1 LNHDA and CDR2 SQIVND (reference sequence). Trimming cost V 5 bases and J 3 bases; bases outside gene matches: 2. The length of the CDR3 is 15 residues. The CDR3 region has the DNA TGTGCCAGTAGTGTGGACAGGGGTGGGGCCAACGTCCTGACTTTC. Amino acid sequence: CASSVDRGGANVLTF.

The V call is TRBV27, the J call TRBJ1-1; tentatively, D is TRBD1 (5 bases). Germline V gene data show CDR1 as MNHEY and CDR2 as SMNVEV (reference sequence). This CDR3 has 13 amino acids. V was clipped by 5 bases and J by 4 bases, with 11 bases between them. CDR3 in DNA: TGTGCCAGCAGTCCTGGGGGGGTCACTGAAGCTTTCTTT. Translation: CASSPGGVTEAFF.

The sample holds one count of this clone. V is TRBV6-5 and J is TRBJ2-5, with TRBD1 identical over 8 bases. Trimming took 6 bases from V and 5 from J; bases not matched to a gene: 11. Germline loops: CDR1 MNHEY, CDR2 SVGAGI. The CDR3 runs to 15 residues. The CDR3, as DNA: TGTGCCAGCAGCTACGACAGGGGCACAGGGGAGACCCAGTACTTC. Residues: CASSYDRGTGETQYF.

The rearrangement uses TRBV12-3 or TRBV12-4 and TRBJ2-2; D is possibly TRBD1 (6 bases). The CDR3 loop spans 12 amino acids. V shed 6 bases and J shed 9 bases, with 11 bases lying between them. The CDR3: CASSQQGWELFF. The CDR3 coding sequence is TGTGCCAGCAGCCAACAGGGTTGGGAGCTGTTTTTT.

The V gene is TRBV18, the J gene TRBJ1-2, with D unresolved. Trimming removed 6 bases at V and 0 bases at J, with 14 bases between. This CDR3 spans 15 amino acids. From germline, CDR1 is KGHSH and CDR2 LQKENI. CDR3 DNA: TGTGCCAGCTCGCCGACGGCGGCTCCTAACTATGGCTACACCTTC. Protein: CASSPTAAPNYGYTF.

This chain's CDR3 is CASSLPAGETGELFF. The CDR3 coding sequence is TGCGCCAGCAGCTTGCCAGCGGGAGAAACCGGGGAGCTGTTTTTT. The chain recombines TRBV5-1 with TRBJ2-2, with 8 bases fitting TRBD2. The CDR3 loop spans 15 amino acids. V shed 1 base and J 5 bases; nucleotides not matched to a gene: 4. Germline lookup yields CDR1 SGHRS and CDR2 YFSETQ.

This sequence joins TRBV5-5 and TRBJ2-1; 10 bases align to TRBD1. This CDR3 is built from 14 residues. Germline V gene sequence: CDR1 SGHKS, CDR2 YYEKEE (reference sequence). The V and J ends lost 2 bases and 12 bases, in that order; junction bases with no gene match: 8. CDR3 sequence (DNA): TGTGCCAGCAGCTTACGGGGACAGGGGCCGGGGCAGTTCTTC. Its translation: CASSLRGQGPGQFF. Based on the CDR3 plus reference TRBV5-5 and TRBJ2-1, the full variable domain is DAGVTQSPTHLIKTRGQQVTLRCSPISGHKSVSWYQQVLGQGPQFIFQYYEKEERGRGNFPDRFSARQFPNYSSELNVNALLLGDSALYLCASSLRGQGPGQFFGPGTRLTVL.

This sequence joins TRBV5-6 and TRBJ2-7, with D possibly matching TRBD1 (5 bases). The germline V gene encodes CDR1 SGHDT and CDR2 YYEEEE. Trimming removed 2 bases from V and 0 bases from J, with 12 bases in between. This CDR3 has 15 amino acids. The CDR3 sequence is CASSFLPGSSYEQYV. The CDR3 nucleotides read TGTGCCAGCAGCTTCCTTCCAGGGTCCTCCTACGAGCAGTACGTC.

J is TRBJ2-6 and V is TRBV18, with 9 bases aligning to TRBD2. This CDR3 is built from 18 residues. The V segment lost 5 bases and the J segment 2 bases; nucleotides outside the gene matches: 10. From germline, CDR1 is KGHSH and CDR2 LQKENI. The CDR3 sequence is CASSFGLARETGANVLTF. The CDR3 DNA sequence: TGTGCCAGCTCATTTGGACTAGCGAGAGAGACTGGGGCCAACGTCCTGACTTTC.

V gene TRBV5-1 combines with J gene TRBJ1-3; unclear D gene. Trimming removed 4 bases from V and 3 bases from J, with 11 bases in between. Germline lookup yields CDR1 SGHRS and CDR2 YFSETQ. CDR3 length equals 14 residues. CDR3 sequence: CASSEGGNGNTIYF. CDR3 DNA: TGCGCCAGCAGCGAGGGAGGAAATGGAAACACCATATATTTT.

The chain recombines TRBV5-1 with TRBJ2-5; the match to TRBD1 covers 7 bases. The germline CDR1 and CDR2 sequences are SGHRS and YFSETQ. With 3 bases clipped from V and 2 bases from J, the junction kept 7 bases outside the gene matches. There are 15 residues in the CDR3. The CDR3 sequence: CASSSADRMQETQYF. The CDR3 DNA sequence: TGCGCCAGCAGCTCTGCGGACAGGATGCAAGAGACCCAGTACTTC.

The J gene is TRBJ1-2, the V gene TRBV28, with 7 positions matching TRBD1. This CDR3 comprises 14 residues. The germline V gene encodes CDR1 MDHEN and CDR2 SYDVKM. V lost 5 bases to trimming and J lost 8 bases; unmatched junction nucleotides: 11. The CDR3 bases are TGTGCCAGCAGTCCCCCGAAGGGGGCGGGAGGCTACACCTTC. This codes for CASSPPKGAGGYTF.

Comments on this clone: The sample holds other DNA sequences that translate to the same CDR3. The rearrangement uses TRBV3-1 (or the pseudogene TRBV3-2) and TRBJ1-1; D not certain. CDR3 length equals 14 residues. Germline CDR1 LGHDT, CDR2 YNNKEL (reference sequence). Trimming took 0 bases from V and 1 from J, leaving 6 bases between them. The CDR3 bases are TGTGCCAGCAGCCAAGAAGGAGGGAACACTGAAGCTTTCTTT. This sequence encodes CASSQEGGNTEAFF.

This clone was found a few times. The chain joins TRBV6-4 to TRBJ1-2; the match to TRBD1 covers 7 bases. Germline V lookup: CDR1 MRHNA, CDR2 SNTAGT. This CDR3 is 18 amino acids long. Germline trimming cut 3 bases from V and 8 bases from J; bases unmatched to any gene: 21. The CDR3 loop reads CASSDGWREGGRVGGYTF. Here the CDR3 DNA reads TGTGCCAGCAGTGATGGGTGGCGGGAAGGGGGCAGGGTTGGCGGCTACACCTTC.

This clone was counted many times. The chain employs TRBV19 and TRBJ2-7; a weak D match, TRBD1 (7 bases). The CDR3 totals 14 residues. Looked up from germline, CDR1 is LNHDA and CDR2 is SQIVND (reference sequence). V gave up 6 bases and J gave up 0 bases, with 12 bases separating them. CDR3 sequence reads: CASRSGGNSYEQYV. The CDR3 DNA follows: TGTGCCAGTAGATCAGGGGGGAACTCCTACGAGCAGTACGTC.

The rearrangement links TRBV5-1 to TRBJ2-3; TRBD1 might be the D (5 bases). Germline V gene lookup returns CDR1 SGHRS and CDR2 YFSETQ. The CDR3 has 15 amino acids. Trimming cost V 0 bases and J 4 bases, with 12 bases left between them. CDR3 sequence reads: CASSLAGASADTQYF. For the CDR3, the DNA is TGCGCCAGCAGCTTGGCTGGGGCGAGTGCAGATACGCAGTATTTT. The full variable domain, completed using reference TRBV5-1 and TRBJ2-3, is KAGVTQTPRYLIKTRGQQVTLSCSPISGHRSVSWYQQTPGQGLQFLFEYFSETQRNKGNFPGRFSGRQFSNSRSEMNVSTLELGDSALYLCASSLAGASADTQYFGPGTRLTVL.

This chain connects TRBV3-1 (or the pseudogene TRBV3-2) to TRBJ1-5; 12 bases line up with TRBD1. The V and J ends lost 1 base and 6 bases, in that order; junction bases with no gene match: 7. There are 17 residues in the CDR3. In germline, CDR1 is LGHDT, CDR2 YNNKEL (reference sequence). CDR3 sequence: CASSQAGTGGWGQPQHF. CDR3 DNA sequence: TGTGCCAGCAGCCAAGCGGGGACAGGGGGCTGGGGTCAGCCCCAGCATTTT.

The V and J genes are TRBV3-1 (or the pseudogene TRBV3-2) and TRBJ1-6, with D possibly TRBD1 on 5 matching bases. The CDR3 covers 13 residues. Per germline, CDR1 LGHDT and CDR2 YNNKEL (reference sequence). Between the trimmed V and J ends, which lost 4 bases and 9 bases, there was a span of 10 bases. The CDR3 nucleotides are TGTGCCAGCAGCCTACAGGTTTCTTCACCCCTCCACTTT. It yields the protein CASSLQVSSPLHF.

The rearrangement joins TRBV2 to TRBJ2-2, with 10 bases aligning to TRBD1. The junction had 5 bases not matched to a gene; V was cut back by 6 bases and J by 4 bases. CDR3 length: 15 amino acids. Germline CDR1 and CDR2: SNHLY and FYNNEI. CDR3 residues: CASSGTGASTGELFF. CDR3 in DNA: TGTGCCAGCAGCGGGACAGGGGCCAGCACCGGGGAGCTGTTTTTT. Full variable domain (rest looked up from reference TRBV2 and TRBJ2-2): EPEVTQTPSHQVTQMGQEVILRCVPISNHLYFYWYRQILGQKVEFLVSFYNNEISEKSEIFDDQFSVERPDGSNFTLKIRSTKLEDSAMYFCASSGTGASTGELFFGEGSRLTVL.

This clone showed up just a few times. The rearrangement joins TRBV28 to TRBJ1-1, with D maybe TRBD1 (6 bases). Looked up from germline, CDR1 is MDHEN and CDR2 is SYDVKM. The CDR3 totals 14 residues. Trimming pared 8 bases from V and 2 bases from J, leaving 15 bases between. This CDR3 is CASRVRGQNTEAFF. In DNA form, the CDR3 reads TGTGCCAGCCGCGTCAGGGGACAAAACACTGAAGCTTTCTTT.

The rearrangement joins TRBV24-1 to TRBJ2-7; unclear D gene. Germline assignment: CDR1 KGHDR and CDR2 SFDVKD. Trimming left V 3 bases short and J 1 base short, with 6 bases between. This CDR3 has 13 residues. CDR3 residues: CATSDGVSYEQYF. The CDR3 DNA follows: TGTGCCACCAGTGATGGAGTATCCTACGAGCAGTACTTC.

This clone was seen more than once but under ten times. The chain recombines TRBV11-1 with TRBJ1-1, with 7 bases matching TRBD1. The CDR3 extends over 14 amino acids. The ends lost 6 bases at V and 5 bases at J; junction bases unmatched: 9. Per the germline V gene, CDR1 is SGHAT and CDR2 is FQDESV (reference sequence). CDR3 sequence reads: CASRGQAILTEAFF. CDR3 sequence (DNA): TGTGCCAGCAGAGGACAGGCCATCCTGACTGAAGCTTTCTTT.

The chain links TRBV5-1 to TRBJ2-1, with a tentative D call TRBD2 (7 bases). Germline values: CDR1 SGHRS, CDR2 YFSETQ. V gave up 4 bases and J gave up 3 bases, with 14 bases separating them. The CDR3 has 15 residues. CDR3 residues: CASSPNRDYYNEQFF. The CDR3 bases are TGCGCCAGCAGCCCTAACAGGGACTACTACAATGAGCAGTTCTTC.

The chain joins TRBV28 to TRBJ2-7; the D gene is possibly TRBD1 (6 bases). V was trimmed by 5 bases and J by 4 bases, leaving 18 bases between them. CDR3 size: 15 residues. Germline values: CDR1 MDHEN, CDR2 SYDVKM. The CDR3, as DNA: TGTGCCAGCAGTACGGACAGAAGAATGAATTACGAGCAGTACTTC. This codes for CASSTDRRMNYEQYF.

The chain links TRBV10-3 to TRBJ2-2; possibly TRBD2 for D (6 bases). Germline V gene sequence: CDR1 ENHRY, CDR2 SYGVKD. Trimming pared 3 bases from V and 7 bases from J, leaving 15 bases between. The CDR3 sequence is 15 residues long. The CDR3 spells CAISESGGLSGELFF. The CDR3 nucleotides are TGTGCCATCAGTGAAAGTGGGGGACTTAGCGGGGAGCTGTTTTTT.